Listed below are T cell receptor beta chains from one sample, sequenced in a study of beta chain features in type 1 diabetes. The repertoire was sequenced with immunoSEQ multiplex PCR; TCRdb's copy has only in-frame clones and lacks some. Of roughly 160,000 clones in the sample, approximately 7.8% were seen once. Sequenced input: central memory CD4+ T cells from blood. The receptors here all came from a woman aged 40 to 49 with type 1 diabetes. The CDR3 runs from the conserved cysteine through the conserved F or W. D genes are given only for firm matches. The size field is filled for only some rows; it gives once, few, many or a size class.

d_call clone_size j_call v_call cdr3_aa cdr3_nt
TRBD1 few TRBJ1-1 TRBV7-2 CASRPTGGGGTEAFF TGTGCCAGCAGGCCTACAGGGGGCGGTGGCACTGAAGCTTTCTTT
TRBD1 . TRBJ2-2 TRBV4-1 CASSQLGQGDTGELFF TGCGCCAGCAGCCAACTCGGACAGGGCGACACCGGGGAGCTGTTTTTT
. . TRBJ1-3 TRBV18 CASSPPNGVGNTIYF TGTGCCAGCTCACCCCCAAACGGGGTAGGAAACACCATATATTTT
. . TRBJ1-5 TRBV6-5 CASSGNRDNQPQHF TGTGCCAGCAGTGGAAACAGGGACAATCAGCCCCAGCATTTT
. . TRBJ1-4 TRBV21-1 CASTMTGKEKLFF TGTGCCAGCACTATGACAGGGAAGGAAAAACTGTTTTTT
. . TRBJ1-2 TRBV2 CASSASTATNYGYTF TGTGCCAGCAGCGCCTCGACAGCTACCAACTATGGCTACACCTTC
. few TRBJ1-2 TRBV28 CASGGEVYTF TGTGCCAGCGGGGGGGAGGTCTACACCTTC
TRBD1 few TRBJ2-1 TRBV4-3 CASSPGQGENEQFF TGCGCCAGCAGCCCCGGACAGGGGGAGAATGAGCAGTTCTTC
TRBD1 few TRBJ2-3 TRBV7-3 CASSRDRQTDTQYF TGTGCCAGCAGCAGGGACAGGCAGACAGATACGCAGTATTTT
TRBD2 many TRBJ2-1 TRBV7-3 CASSFLAGSDEQFF TGTGCCAGCAGCTTCCTAGCGGGAAGCGATGAGCAGTTCTTC
. . TRBJ1-1 TRBV9 CASSVTFSTEAFF TGTGCCAGCAGCGTGACATTTTCCACTGAAGCTTTCTTT
. few TRBJ1-1 TRBV18 CASSLMERLEAFF TGTGCCAGCTCACTTATGGAAAGACTTGAAGCTTTCTTT
. many TRBJ1-5 TRBV7-9 CASSPSRSNQPQHF TGTGCCAGCAGCCCCTCCCGTAGCAATCAGCCCCAGCATTTT
TRBD2 . TRBJ2-3 TRBV7-2 CASSFQGGDPDTQYF TGTGCCAGCAGCTTCCAGGGAGGGGATCCAGATACGCAGTATTTT
. few TRBJ2-6 TRBV4-2 CASSQRGGPDRSGANVLTF TGTGCCAGCAGCCAAAGAGGGGGACCTGATCGCTCTGGGGCCAACGTCCTGACTTTC
. . TRBJ1-2 TRBV15 CATSRDWTTDGYTF TGTGCCACCAGCAGAGATTGGACAACAGATGGCTACACCTTC
. few TRBJ1-5 TRBV4-1 CASSQDKGQGVGQPQHF TGCGCCAGCAGCCAAGATAAGGGACAAGGGGTAGGTCAGCCCCAGCATTTT
. . TRBJ2-1 TRBV7-6 CASSLMVGLGGVNEQFF TGTGCCAGCAGCTTAATGGTCGGGTTAGGGGGGGTGAATGAGCAGTTCTTC